A selection of T cell receptor beta chains follows, all from one sample in a study of T cell repertoires in cytomegalovirus infection. No cognate antigen is known for these TCRs. One entry per CDR3 protein, called by TCRdb with MiXCR from the reads. Of roughly 700,000 distinct CDR3 sequences in the sample, roughly 36% are singletons; the top ten hold 15% to 20%. The sequences come from cultured PBMCs, collected from culture after CMV antigen stimulation. Receptors were obtained from a human donor in good health (CMV status not recorded). Some clones in this sample may be carry-over from other donors' samples. The CDR3 runs from the conserved cysteine through the conserved F or W. The D gene is left open where the match is weak. The size entry is marked missing in some rows and otherwise reads once, few, many or a size class.

length,D,V,J,size,DNA,CDR3
14,TRBD2,TRBV11-3,TRBJ2-4,.,TGTGCCAGCAGCTTACGCGGGGGGGCAGACATTCAGTACTTC,CASSLRGGADIQYF
16,.,TRBV6-2/TRBV6-3,TRBJ2-7,.,TGTGCCAGCAGTTCCCGTAGCAGGGGAAGGTCCTACGAGCAGTACTTC,CASSSRSRGRSYEQYF
17,.,TRBV6-2/TRBV6-3,TRBJ2-3,few,TGTGCCAGCAGGCCCTCGGGGAGTTTCCTACGCACAGATACGCAGTATTTT,CASRPSGSFLRTDTQYF
12,.,TRBV2,TRBJ1-2,few,TGTGCCAGCATATGGACAGTTGATGGCTACACCTTC,CASIWTVDGYTF
16,.,TRBV3-1,TRBJ2-3,.,TGTGCCAGCAGCCAAAGATCAGGAGGGGTTGGAGATACGCAGTATTTT,CASSQRSGGVGDTQYF
15,TRBD2,TRBV4-1,TRBJ2-1,.,TGCGCCAGCAGCCAGGCGACTAGCGGGAGGTTAGGGCAGTTCTTC,CASSQATSGRLGQFF
11,.,TRBV30,TRBJ1-2,.,TGTGCCTGGAGTGTGGGACCTGGCTACACCTTC,CAWSVGPGYTF
13,.,TRBV19,TRBJ2-3,.,TGTGCCAGTAGTACAGGGGTCACAGATACGCAGTATTTT,CASSTGVTDTQYF
16,TRBD2,TRBV5-1,TRBJ2-5,.,TGCGCCAGCAGCTCAGCGGGGGGCCTCGGGTCGGAGACCCAGTACTTC,CASSSAGGLGSETQYF
14,.,TRBV7-6,TRBJ1-2,.,TGTGCACTATGGGAGGGACGGAGGGGCTATGGCTACACCTTC,CALWEGRRGYGYTF
19,.,TRBV6-5,TRBJ1-6,.,TGTGCCAGCAGTTACGGGCGGCGTGACAGAAGAGCCTATAATTCACCCCTCCACTTT,CASSYGRRDRRAYNSPLHF
16,.,TRBV7-9,TRBJ2-7,.,TGTGCCAGCAGCTTAGCGTACGGGGATAGCTCCTACGAGCAGTACTTC,CASSLAYGDSSYEQYF
14,TRBD2,TRBV19,TRBJ2-1,few,TGTGCCACCATGAGACTAGCGGGAGGGAATGAGCAGTTCTTC,CATMRLAGGNEQFF
12,.,TRBV20-1,TRBJ1-2,.,TGCAGTGCTTCACAGGGCGACTATGGCTACACCTTC,CSASQGDYGYTF
16,TRBD1,TRBV11-2,TRBJ2-2,many,TGTGCCAGCAGCCCTGGACAGGGGGCGCTTACCGGGGAGCTGTTTTTT,CASSPGQGALTGELFF
13,.,TRBV7-2,TRBJ1-2,few,TGTGCCAGCAGCGTACAGGGAGTCTATGGCTACACCTTC,CASSVQGVYGYTF
13,TRBD1,TRBV7-9,TRBJ1-5,few,TGTGCCAGCACCAGGGGGGGGGATCAGCCCCAGCATTTT,CASTRGGDQPQHF
19,TRBD1,TRBV10-3,TRBJ1-6,.,TGTGCCACCAGACCCCAATCCGGGACAGGGGTATCCTATAATTCACCCCTCCACTTT,CATRPQSGTGVSYNSPLHF
14,.,TRBV28,TRBJ2-3,few,TGTGCCAGCTCAGGTCGGGGGCTTGAGGATACGCAGTATTTT,CASSGRGLEDTQYF
15,TRBD1,TRBV2,TRBJ1-3,.,TGTGCCAGCAGTGTAGACAGGGACGCCGGAAACACCATATATTTT,CASSVDRDAGNTIYF
16,.,TRBV6-2/TRBV6-3,TRBJ2-5,.,TGTGCCAGCAGCCCTATGGACGGGAGCGGCCAAGAGACCCAGTACTTC,CASSPMDGSGQETQYF
15,TRBD1,TRBV7-2,TRBJ2-4,many,TGTGCCAGCAGCGGGGGGACAGGGGGGTTGAGCATTCAGTACTTC,CASSGGTGGLSIQYF
14,.,TRBV2,TRBJ1-5,.,TGTGCCAGCAGTGCGGCAGCGATCAATCAGCCCCAGCATTTT,CASSAAAINQPQHF
17,.,TRBV12-5,TRBJ2-1,.,TGTGCTAGTGGTTTGGTACTCCAGGGGCGCGCGTACAATGAGCAGTTCTTC,CASGLVLQGRAYNEQFF
13,TRBD1,TRBV7-2,TRBJ2-7,many,TGTGCCAGCAGCCGGGACAGAGCCTACGAGCAGTACTTC,CASSRDRAYEQYF
13,.,TRBV7-2,TRBJ2-7,few,TGTGCTAGCAGCCAAGCAACTCAGGGTGAGCAGTACTTC,CASSQATQGEQYF
14,.,TRBV28,TRBJ2-5,few,TGTGCCAGCAGTTTTGCGCACAGCTCGGAGACCCAGTACTTC,CASSFAHSSETQYF
17,TRBD1,TRBV4-1,TRBJ1-6,.,TGCGCCAGCAGCCAAGCTAATTTACAGGGGCTGGTTCTTCCCCTCCACTTT,CASSQANLQGLVLPLHF
15,.,TRBV19,TRBJ2-2,.,TGTGCCAGTAGAAAATCGACAGGGAACACCGGGGAGCTGTTTTTT,CASRKSTGNTGELFF
14,.,TRBV4-1,TRBJ2-1,.,TGCGCCAGCAGCCAAGGACTAGTGGATGGTGAGCAGTTCTTC,CASSQGLVDGEQFF
11,.,TRBV6-6,TRBJ1-2,once,TGTGCCAGCATGGCAGGCAGGGGCTACACCTTC,CASMAGRGYTF
15,.,TRBV19,TRBJ1-5,.,TGTGCCAGTACCCCCCTTGGTGACAGCAATCAGCCCCAGCATTTT,CASTPLGDSNQPQHF
17,.,TRBV7-9,TRBJ1-1,few,TGTGCCAGCAGCTATGCTTGGGGGGTAGAGGGGAACACTGAAGCTTTCTTT,CASSYAWGVEGNTEAFF
17,TRBD1,TRBV12-3/TRBV12-4,TRBJ1-2,few,TGTGCCAGCAGTAACACAGGGGAAATAGTCCGTCCGTATGGCTACACCTTC,CASSNTGEIVRPYGYTF
13,TRBD1,TRBV20-1,TRBJ2-7,few,TGCAGTGCTAAGGAGACAGGGGTGTACGAGCAGTACTTC,CSAKETGVYEQYF
14,.,TRBV6-6,TRBJ2-7,.,TGTGCCAGCAAAACAGGGCCAGGGTCCTACGAGCAGTACTTC,CASKTGPGSYEQYF
15,.,TRBV10-3,TRBJ2-5,.,TGTGCCATCAGTGAGCTTGACGGAGTCCAAGAGACCCAGTACTTC,CAISELDGVQETQYF
13,TRBD2,TRBV7-8,TRBJ2-7,few,TGTGCCAGCAGCCCGGGGGGGCAGGGCGAGCAGTACTTC,CASSPGGQGEQYF
14,.,TRBV6-2/TRBV6-3,TRBJ1-1,.,TGTGCCAGCGGAGAGCCTCTTGGGTACACTGAAGCTTTCTTT,CASGEPLGYTEAFF
14,.,TRBV19,TRBJ2-3,.,TGTGCCAGTAGTAAGCGGACAACCACAGATACGCAGTATTTT,CASSKRTTTDTQYF
14,.,TRBV6-1,TRBJ1-1,.,TGTGCCAGCAGTCAGGTAAACCGGAACACTGAAGCTTTCTTT,CASSQVNRNTEAFF
12,.,TRBV25-1,TRBJ1-5,few,TGTGCCAGCAGTGAATGGGATCAGCCCCAGCATTTT,CASSEWDQPQHF
16,.,TRBV27,TRBJ2-1,.,TGTGCCAGCACTTCCAGAGGAACAAGTCAACCGAATGAGCAGTTCTTC,CASTSRGTSQPNEQFF
16,TRBD2,TRBV7-2,TRBJ2-1,few,TGTGCCAGCAGAACTAGCGGGGGGTTCTCCTACAATGAGCAGTTCTTC,CASRTSGGFSYNEQFF
13,.,TRBV20-1,TRBJ2-5,.,TGCAGTGCCACGGACAGTGCCCAAGCGACCCAGTACTTC,CSATDSAQATQYF